This T cell receptor (beta chain) was captured in a study of blood T cell repertoires in COVID-19. Sequenced by immunoSEQ multiplex PCR; TCRdb stores in-frame clones only, minus some. The sample has around 99,000 clones, around 90% seen once. CDR3 length equals 18 residues. CDR1 and CDR2 from the germline V gene are LGHNA and YNFKEQ. J lost 5 bases, V lost 0 bases, and 6 bases had no gene match. This clonotype was sampled from a human donor in a cohort sampled during active COVID-19. The V gene is TRBV4-2, the J gene TRBJ2-3; TRBD2 matches at 15 bases. The sample was peripheral blood. In DNA form, the CDR3 reads TGTGCCAGCAGCCAAGACCGGACTAGCGGGAGGGCCCGAGATACGCAGTATTTT. It translates to CASSQDRTSGRARDTQYF.